This T cell receptor beta chain was documented in a study of beta chain features in type 1 diabetes. Study conclusions and caveats: Researchers report that Type 1 diabetes patients had moderately but significantly shorter TCRB CDR3s across all four CD4+ subsets.

This clone appeared many times. Antigen: not known. TCRB transcripts that were expressed got sequenced, as all of the isolated RNA had been reverse transcribed. Data came from immunoSEQ multiplex PCR; TCRdb stores just in-frame clones and leaves some out. The data show 140,000 to 150,000 clones, 10% to 15% seen once. V lost 11 bases to trimming and J lost 6 bases, with 14 bases between them. The CDR3 is 12 amino acids. Germline values: CDR1 SGHTA, CDR2 FQGNSA. The receptor was derived from a man between 18 and 29 years old with type 1 diabetes. This chain joins TRBV7-2 and TRBJ2-1; D remains ambiguous. The sequencing input was central memory CD4+ T cells from blood. Here the CDR3 DNA reads TGTGCCTCCGGGCAGCCTCTCAATGAGCAGTTCTTC. Amino acid sequence: CASGQPLNEQFF.